This T cell receptor beta chain was documented in a study of CD8+CD57+ T cells in acquired aplastic anemia. Looking at the study overall: Healthy donors yielded some 10 million CD4+ cell reads on average. Study-wide results and caveats: CD8+ Simpson's diversity showed no significant patient-control difference. Patients and controls shared over 25 CD8+ CDR3 sequences, highly expressed in patients.

This CDR3 has 16 residues. The junction had 13 bases not matched to a gene; V was cut back by 4 bases and J by 10 bases. CDR1 and CDR2 from the germline V gene are SGHRS and YFSETQ. Using genomic DNA as the template, TCR beta VDJ and CDR3 profiling was carried out. A single record per CDR3 protein comes from TCRdb applying MiXCR to the reads. The data hold about 220,000 distinct CDR3 sequences, with 30% to 40% observed a single time. Comment on this clonotype: Its specificity is not known. It may be a read error: a sequence one base away is much more abundant.

Sequencing was performed on sorted CD4+, CD8+, or CD8+CD57+ T cells (not recorded which) from PBMCs. The chain combines TRBV5-1 with TRBJ2-1, with TRBD2 matching 11 bases. This sequence was found in a human donor in good health, serving as a control. In nucleotides, the CDR3 is TGCGCCAGCAGCAGCCTAGCGGGAGGCGCCTCGTACGAGCAGTTCTTC. Translated, it gives CASSSLAGGASYEQFF.